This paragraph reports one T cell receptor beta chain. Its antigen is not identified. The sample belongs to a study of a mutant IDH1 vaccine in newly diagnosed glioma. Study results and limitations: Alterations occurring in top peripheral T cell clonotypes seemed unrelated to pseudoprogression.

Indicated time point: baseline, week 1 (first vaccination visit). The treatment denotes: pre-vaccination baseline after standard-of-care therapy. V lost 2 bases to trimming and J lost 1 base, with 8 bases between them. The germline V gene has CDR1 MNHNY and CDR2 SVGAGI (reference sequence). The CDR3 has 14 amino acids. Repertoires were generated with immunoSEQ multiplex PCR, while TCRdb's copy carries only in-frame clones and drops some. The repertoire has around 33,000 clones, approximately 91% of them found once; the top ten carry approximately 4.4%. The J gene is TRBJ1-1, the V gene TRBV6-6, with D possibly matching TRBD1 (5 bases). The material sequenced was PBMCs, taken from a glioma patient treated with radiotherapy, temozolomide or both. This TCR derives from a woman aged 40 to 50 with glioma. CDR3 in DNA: TGTGCCAGCAGTTACGGGGCAGGGAACACTGAAGCTTTCTTT. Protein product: CASSYGAGNTEAFF.